These 13 T cell receptor beta chains share one sample of origin, sequenced in a study of cytomegalovirus exposure and HLA in healthy donors. Method: immunoSEQ multiplex PCR; TCRdb's copy keeps in-frame clones and lacks some. The data hold 180,000 or so clones, with about 79% observed a single time. The sample comprised PBMCs. All receptors derive from a woman aged 25 to 39 in good health and CMV-seropositive.

This rearrangement joins TRBV6-5 to TRBJ2-7; 10 bases match TRBD1. Germline trimming cut 5 bases from V and 3 bases from J; bases unmatched to any gene: 4. Germline V gene lookup returns CDR1 MNHEY and CDR2 SVGAGI. The CDR3 covers 14 residues. CDR3 DNA sequence: TGTGCCAGCAGTCGACAGGGGGCGGGCTACGAGCAGTACTTC. It is translated as CASSRQGAGYEQYF.

The chain couples TRBV6-6 to TRBJ2-7; TRBD1 matches at 7 bases. CDR1 and CDR2 (germline): MNHNY, SVGAGI (reference sequence). The CDR3 consists of 13 residues. The V segment lost 8 bases and the J segment 2 bases; nucleotides outside the gene matches: 6. CDR3 sequence (DNA): TGTGCCAGCCGTTCACAGGGGACCTACGAGCAGTACTTC. Its translation is CASRSQGTYEQYF.

The chain combines TRBV5-1 with TRBJ1-4; 9 bases fit TRBD1. With 0 bases clipped from V and 7 bases from J, the junction kept 7 bases outside the gene matches. The CDR3 covers 16 residues. Germline assignment: CDR1 SGHRS and CDR2 YFSETQ. This CDR3 is CASSLGSTGGGEKLFF. CDR3 DNA sequence: TGCGCCAGCAGCTTGGGCTCGACAGGGGGAGGTGAAAAACTGTTTTTT.

This sequence joins TRBV7-2 and TRBJ2-7, with D perhaps TRBD1 (6 bases). The germline V gene encodes CDR1 SGHTA and CDR2 FQGNSA. Trimming took 1 base from V and 2 from J, leaving 12 bases between them. The CDR3 has 15 residues. This chain's CDR3 is CASSLVPGDTYEQYF. CDR3 bases: TGTGCCAGCAGCTTAGTTCCCGGGGACACCTACGAGCAGTACTTC.

The genes are TRBV19 and TRBJ2-5; 8 bases match TRBD1. CDR1 and CDR2 (germline): LNHDA, SQIVND (reference sequence). The CDR3 contains 15 residues. Germline trimming cut 5 bases from V and 0 bases from J; bases unmatched to any gene: 5. CDR3 amino acids: CASSADRAYQETQYF. Written as DNA, the CDR3 is TGTGCCAGTAGTGCGGACAGGGCGTACCAAGAGACCCAGTACTTC.

The chain has TRBV7-9 and TRBJ2-1; D may be TRBD2 (5 bases). This CDR3 is 10 amino acids long. The germline V gene encodes CDR1 SEHNR and CDR2 FQNEAQ (reference sequence). DNA of the CDR3: TGTGCTCCCGAGAGGGATGAGCAGTTCTTC. It translates to CAPERDEQFF.

This clone appeared a few times. This sequence joins TRBV7-8 and TRBJ1-2; 12 bases agree with TRBD1. The germline V gene has CDR1 SGHVS and CDR2 FQNEAQ. The CDR3 is 15 amino acids. J gave up 8 bases and V 1 base, and 5 bases lay outside the gene matches. CDR3 loop: CASSLGDRGLYGYTF. In DNA form, the CDR3 reads TGTGCCAGCAGCTTAGGGGACAGGGGGCTCTACGGCTACACCTTC.

This clone was observed a few times. V and J are TRBV19 and TRBJ2-7, with D hard to call. CDR3 length: 14 residues. CDR1 and CDR2 from the germline V gene are LNHDA and SQIVND (reference sequence). With 6 bases removed from V and 0 bases from J, the gap between germline ends came to 12 bases. The CDR3 loop reads CASSPVPSSYEQYF. The DNA for the CDR3 is TGTGCCAGTAGCCCTGTCCCCAGCTCCTACGAGCAGTACTTC.

As concerns this clone: In the same sample, other DNA sequences code for this CDR3. This chain joins TRBV30 and TRBJ1-5, with D uncertain. The CDR3 consists of 12 residues. CDR1 and CDR2 (germline): GTSNPN, SVGIG (reference sequence). V lost 2 bases and J 0 bases, leaving 2 bases between the germline ends. CDR3 nucleotide sequence: TGTGCCTGGAGTTATAGCAATCAGCCCCAGCATTTT. It specifies CAWSYSNQPQHF.

The chain employs TRBV28 and TRBJ2-7; D might be TRBD1 (6 bases). V shed 7 bases and J shed 3 bases, with 19 bases lying between them. The length of the CDR3 is 15 residues. Germline V gives CDR1 MDHEN, CDR2 SYDVKM. The CDR3 sequence: CASTITGTSLYEQYF. The CDR3 DNA reads as TGTGCCAGCACCATAACCGGGACAAGCCTCTACGAGCAGTACTTC. Looking up the rest from reference TRBV28 and TRBJ2-7 gives the full variable domain: DVKVTQSSRYLVKRTGEKVFLECVQDMDHENMFWYRQDPGLGLRLIYFSYDVKMKEKGDIPEGYSVSREKKERFSLILESASTNQTSMYLCASTITGTSLYEQYFGPGTRLTVT.

The chain joins TRBV27 to TRBJ2-3; TRBD2 might be the D (6 bases). V was shortened by 5 bases and J by 4 bases, with 13 bases between the two germline ends. CDR3 length: 14 amino acids. CDR1 is MNHEY, CDR2 SMNVEV, per germline (reference sequence). The CDR3 bases are TGTGCCAGCAGTCCCCCTGGAGGGCCAGATACGCAGTATTTT. Residues: CASSPPGGPDTQYF.

The CDR3 region is CATSRDGSSGRQETQYF. The CDR3 nucleotides read TGTGCCACCAGCAGAGATGGTAGTAGCGGGAGACAAGAGACCCAGTACTTC. The rearrangement uses TRBV15 and TRBJ2-5, with TRBD2 identical over 9 bases. This CDR3 has 17 amino acids. Germline V CDR1 and CDR2: LNHNV, YYDKDF (reference sequence). The ends lost 0 bases at V and 2 bases at J; junction bases unmatched: 7. The complete variable domain, with remaining parts taken from reference TRBV15 and TRBJ2-5, reads DAMVIQNPRYQVTQFGKPVTLSCSQTLNHNVMYWYQQKSSQAPKLLFHYYDKDFNNEADTPDNFQSRRPNTSFCFLDIRSPGLGDTAMYLCATSRDGSSGRQETQYFGPGTRLLVL.

This rearrangement joins TRBV27 to TRBJ2-7; 9 bases agree with TRBD1. V gave up 5 bases and J gave up 3 bases; unmatched junction bases: 8. Germline assignment: CDR1 MNHEY and CDR2 SMNVEV (reference sequence). The CDR3 contains 15 residues. The CDR3 is CASSLNRDRVYEQYF. CDR3 in DNA: TGTGCCAGCAGTCTTAACCGGGACAGGGTCTACGAGCAGTACTTC.